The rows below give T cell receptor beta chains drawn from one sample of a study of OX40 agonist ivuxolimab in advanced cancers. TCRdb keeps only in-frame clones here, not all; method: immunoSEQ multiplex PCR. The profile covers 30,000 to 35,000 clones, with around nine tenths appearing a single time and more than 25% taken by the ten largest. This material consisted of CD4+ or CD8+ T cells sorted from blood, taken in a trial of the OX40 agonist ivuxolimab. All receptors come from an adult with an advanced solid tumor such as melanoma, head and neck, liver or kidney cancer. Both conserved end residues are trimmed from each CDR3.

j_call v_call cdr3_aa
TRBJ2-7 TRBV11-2 ASSLQGVNEQY
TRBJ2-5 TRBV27 ATMDWRTETQY
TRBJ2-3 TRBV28 ASSSGQGTDTQY
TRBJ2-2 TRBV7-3 ASSFWNTGELF
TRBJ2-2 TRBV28 ASTELGTGELF
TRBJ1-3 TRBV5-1 ASSSGQSSGNTIY
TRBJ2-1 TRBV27 ASSLGGDSSYNEQF
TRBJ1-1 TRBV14 ASSQHSGATEAF
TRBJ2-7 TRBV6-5 ASRGGTSRSYEQY
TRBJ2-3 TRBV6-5 ASSQDGTLTDTQY
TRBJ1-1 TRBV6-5 ASSYTTNTEAF
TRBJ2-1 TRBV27 ASRSGLAGLYEQF
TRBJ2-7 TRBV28 ASSFGSMASGSYEQY
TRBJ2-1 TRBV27 ASSLYTGKPGEQF
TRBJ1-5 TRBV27 ASSWSSAQPQH
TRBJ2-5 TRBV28 ASSFLVGTEQETQY
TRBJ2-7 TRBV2 ASSDTGTGLYEQY
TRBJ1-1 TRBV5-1 ASGTGIENTEAF
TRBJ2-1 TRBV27 ASSSLLAGYYNEQF
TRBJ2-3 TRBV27 ASSLANTDTQY
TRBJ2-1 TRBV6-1 ASSEGSGPHNEQF
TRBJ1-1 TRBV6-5 ASSSRGPEAF
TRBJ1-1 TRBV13 ASSLGTGVSEAF
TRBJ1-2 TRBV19 ASSIEAGLNYGYT
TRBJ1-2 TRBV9 ASSVGSGGYT
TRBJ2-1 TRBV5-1 ASTLVPADNEQF